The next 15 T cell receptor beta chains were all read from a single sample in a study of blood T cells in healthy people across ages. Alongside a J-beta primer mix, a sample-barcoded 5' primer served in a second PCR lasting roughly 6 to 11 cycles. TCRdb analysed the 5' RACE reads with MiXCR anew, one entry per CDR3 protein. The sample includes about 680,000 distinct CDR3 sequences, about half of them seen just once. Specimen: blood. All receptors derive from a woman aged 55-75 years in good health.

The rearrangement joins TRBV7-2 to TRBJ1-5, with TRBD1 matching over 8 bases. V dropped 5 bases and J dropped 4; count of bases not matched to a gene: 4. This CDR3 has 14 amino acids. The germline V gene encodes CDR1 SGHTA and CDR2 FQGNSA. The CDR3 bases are TGTGCCAGCAGCAAGGACAGGGTAAATCAGCCCCAGCATTTT. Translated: CASSKDRVNQPQHF.

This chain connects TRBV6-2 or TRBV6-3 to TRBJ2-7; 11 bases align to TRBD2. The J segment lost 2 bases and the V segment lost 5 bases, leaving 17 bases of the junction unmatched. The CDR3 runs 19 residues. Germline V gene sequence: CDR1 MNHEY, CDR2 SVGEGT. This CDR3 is CASSLTGTSGWKGTYEQYF. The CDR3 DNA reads TGTGCCAGCAGTCTTACCGGGACTAGCGGTTGGAAGGGTACCTACGAGCAGTACTTC.

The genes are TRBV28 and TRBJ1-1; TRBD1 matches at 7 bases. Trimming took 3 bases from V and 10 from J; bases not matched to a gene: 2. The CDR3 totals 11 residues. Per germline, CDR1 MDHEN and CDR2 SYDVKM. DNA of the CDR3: TGTGCCAGCAGTTTCCCAGGGGGAGCTTTCTTT. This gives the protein CASSFPGGAFF. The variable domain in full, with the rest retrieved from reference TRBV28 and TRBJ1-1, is DVKVTQSSRYLVKRTGEKVFLECVQDMDHENMFWYRQDPGLGLRLIYFSYDVKMKEKGDIPEGYSVSREKKERFSLILESASTNQTSMYLCASSFPGGAFFGQGTRLTVV.

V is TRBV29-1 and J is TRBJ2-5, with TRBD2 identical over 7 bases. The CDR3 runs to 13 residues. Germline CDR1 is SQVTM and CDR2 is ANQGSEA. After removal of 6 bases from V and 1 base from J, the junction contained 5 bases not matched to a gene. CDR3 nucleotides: TGCAGCGTAGCTAGCGGAGTCCAAGAGACCCAGTACTTC. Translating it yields CSVASGVQETQYF.

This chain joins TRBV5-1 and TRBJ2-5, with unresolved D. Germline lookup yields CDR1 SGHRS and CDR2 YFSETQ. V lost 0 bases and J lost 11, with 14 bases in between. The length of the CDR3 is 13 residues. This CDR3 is CASSLDPNNEQYF. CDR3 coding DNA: TGCGCCAGCAGCTTGGATCCAAACAATGAGCAGTACTTC.

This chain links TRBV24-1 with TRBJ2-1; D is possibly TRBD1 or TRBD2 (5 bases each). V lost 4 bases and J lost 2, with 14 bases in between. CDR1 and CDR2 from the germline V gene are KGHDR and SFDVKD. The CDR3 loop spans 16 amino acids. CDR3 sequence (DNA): TGTGCCACCAGTGACACCGGGACCAAAACCTACAATGAGCAGTTCTTC. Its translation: CATSDTGTKTYNEQFF.

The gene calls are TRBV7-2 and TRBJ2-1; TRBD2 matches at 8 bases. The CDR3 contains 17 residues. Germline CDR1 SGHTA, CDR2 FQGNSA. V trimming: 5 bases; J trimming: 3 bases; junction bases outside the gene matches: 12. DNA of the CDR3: TGTGCCAGCAGCCCTTGGGGGGGCGGGGGGAACTACAATGAGCAGTTCTTC. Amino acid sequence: CASSPWGGGGNYNEQFF.

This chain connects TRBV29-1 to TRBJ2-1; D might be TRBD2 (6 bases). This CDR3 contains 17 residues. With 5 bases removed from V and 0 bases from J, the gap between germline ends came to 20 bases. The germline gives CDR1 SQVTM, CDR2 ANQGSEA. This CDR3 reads CSVPLAPPRSSYNEQFF. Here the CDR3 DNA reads TGCAGCGTTCCGCTAGCGCCTCCTCGGAGCTCCTACAATGAGCAGTTCTTC.

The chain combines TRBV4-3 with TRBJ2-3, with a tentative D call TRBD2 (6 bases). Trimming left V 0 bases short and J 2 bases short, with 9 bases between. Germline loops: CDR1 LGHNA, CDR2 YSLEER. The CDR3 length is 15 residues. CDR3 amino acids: CASSQEGLTTDTQYF. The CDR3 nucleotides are TGCGCCAGCAGCCAAGAAGGACTAACCACAGATACGCAGTATTTT.

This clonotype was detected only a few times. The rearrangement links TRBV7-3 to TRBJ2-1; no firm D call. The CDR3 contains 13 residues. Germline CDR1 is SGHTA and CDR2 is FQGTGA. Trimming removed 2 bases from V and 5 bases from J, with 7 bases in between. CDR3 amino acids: CASSLGENNEQFF. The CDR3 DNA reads TGTGCCAGCAGCTTAGGGGAAAACAATGAGCAGTTCTTC.

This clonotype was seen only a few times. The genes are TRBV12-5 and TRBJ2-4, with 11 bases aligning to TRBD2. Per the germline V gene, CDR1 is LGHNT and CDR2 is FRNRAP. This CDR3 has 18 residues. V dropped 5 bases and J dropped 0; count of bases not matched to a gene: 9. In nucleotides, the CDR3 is TGTGCTAGTGGTGGGACCGGGACTAGCGGTCTAGCCAAAAACATTCAGTACTTC. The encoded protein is CASGGTGTSGLAKNIQYF.

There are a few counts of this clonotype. The CDR3 is CASSLWTRDYNEQFF. The CDR3 bases are TGTGCCAGCAGTTTATGGACTAGGGATTACAATGAGCAGTTCTTC. The chain is built from TRBV28 and TRBJ2-1; a weak D match, TRBD2 (6 bases). The CDR3 runs 15 residues. The ends were cut back, 0 bases at V and 4 bases at J, with 10 bases in the middle. From germline, CDR1 is MDHEN and CDR2 SYDVKM. Using reference TRBV28 and TRBJ2-1 for the parts outside the CDR3, the full variable domain is DVKVTQSSRYLVKRTGEKVFLECVQDMDHENMFWYRQDPGLGLRLIYFSYDVKMKEKGDIPEGYSVSREKKERFSLILESASTNQTSMYLCASSLWTRDYNEQFFGPGTRLTVL.

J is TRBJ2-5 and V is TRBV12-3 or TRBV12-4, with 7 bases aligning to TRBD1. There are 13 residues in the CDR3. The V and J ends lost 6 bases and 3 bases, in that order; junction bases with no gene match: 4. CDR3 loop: CASRLGTEETQYF. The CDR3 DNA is TGTGCCAGCAGATTGGGGACAGAAGAGACCCAGTACTTC.

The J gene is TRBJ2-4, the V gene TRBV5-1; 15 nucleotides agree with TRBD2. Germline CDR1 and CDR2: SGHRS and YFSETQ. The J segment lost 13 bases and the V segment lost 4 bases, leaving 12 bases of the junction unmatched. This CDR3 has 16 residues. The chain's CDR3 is CASSGTPGLAGGEQYF. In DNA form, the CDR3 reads TGCGCCAGCAGCGGAACTCCGGGACTAGCGGGAGGTGAGCAGTACTTC.

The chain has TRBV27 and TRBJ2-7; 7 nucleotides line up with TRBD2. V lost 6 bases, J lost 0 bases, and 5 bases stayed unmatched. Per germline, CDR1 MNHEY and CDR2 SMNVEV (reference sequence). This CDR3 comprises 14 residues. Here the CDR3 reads CASRTGTISYEQYF. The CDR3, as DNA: TGTGCCAGCAGAACCGGGACTATCTCCTACGAGCAGTACTTC.